This TCR beta chain derives from a study of Ad26.COV2.S vaccination and SARS-CoV-2 variants. The CDR3 totals 16 residues. Per the germline V gene, CDR1 is MDHEN and CDR2 is SYDVKM. V lost 6 bases to trimming and J lost 0 bases, with 16 bases between them. Repertoires were generated with immunoSEQ multiplex PCR, while TCRdb's copy carries only in-frame clones and drops some. The sample holds around 100,000 clones; 80% are singletons and the top ten take 17%. Of note for this clone: What it binds is unknown.

Findings and caveats of the study: Participants given vaccine showed non-spike TCR breadth similar to that of placebo recipients. Individuals receiving vaccine had higher spike-specific TCR breadth than placebo recipients did. The TCR breadth and depth analyses may have produced an underestimate of total T cell responses.

The rearrangement joins TRBV28 to TRBJ2-3, with D perhaps matching TRBD1 (6 bases). This receptor was obtained from a human donor who had recovered from COVID-19. The starting material was peripheral blood, obtained after recovery from COVID-19. CDR3 protein: CASSTPDSSSTDTQYF. The CDR3 nucleotides are TGTGCCAGCAGCACCCCGGACAGTTCTAGCACAGATACGCAGTATTTT.